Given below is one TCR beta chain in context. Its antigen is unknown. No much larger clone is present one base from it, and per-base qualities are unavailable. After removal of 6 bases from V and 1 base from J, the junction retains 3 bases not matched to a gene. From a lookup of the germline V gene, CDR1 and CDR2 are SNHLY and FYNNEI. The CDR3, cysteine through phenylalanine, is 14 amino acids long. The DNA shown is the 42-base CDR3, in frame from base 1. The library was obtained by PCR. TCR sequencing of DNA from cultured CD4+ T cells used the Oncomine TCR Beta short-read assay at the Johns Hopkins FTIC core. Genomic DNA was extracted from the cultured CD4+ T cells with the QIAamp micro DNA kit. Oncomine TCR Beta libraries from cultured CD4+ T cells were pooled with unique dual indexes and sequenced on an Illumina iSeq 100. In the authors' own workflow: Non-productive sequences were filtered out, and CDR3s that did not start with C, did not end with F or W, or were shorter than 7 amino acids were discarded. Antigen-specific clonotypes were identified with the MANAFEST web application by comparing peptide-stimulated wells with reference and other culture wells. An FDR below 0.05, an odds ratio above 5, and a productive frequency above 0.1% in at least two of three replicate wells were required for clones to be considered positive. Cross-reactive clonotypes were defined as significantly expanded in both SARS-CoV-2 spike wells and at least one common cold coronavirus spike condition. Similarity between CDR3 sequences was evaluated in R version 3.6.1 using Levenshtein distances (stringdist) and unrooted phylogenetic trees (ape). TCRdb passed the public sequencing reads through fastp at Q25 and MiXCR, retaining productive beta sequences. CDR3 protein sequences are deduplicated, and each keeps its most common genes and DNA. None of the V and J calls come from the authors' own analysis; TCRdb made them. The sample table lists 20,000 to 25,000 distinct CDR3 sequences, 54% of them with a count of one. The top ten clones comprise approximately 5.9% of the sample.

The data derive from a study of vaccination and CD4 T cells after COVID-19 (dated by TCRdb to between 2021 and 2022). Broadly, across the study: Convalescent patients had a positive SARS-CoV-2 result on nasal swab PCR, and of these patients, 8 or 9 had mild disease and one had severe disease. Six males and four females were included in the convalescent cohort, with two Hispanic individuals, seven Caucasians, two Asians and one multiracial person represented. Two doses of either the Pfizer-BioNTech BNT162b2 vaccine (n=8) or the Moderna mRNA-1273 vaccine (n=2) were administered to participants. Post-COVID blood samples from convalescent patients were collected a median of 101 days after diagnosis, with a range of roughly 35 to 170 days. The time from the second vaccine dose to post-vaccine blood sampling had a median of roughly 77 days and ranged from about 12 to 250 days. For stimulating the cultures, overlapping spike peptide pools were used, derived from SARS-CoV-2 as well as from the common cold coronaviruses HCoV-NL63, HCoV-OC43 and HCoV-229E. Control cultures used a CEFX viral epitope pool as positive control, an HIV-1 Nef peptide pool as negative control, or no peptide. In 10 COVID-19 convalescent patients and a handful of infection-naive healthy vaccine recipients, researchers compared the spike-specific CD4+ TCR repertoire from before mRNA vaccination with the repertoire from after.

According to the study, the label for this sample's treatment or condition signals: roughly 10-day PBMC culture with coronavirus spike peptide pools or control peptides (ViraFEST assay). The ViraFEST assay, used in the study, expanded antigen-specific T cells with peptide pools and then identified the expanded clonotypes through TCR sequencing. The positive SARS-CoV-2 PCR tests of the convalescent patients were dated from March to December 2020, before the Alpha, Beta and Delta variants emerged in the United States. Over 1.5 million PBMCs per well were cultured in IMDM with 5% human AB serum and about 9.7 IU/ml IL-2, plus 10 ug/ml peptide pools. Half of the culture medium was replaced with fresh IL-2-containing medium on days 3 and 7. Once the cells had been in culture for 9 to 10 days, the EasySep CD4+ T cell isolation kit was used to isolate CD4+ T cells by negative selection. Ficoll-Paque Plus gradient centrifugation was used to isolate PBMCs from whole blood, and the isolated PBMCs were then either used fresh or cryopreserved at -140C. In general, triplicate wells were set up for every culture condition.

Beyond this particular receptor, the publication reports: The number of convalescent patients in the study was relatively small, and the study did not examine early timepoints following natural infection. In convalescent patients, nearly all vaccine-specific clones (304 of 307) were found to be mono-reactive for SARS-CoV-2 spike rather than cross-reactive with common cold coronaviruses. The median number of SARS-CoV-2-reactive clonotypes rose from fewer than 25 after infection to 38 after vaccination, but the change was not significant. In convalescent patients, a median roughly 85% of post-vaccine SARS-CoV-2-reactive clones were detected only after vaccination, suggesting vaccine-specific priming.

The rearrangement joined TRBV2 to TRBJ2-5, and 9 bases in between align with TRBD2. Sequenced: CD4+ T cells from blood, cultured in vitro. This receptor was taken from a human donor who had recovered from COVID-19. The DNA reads TGTGCCAGCAGGAAGCGGGAGGTCCAAGAGACCCAGTACTTC. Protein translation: CASRKREVQETQYF.